The following is a TCR beta chain sequence with its context. As yet, its antigen is unknown. The sample originates from a study of T cells in Graves' hyperthyroidism and ophthalmopathy. Amplification targeted TCR beta CDR3 regions from RNA transcripts. RT-PCR in the first round (using the HTBI primer set) targeted the TCR CDR3. TCRdb reprocessed the multiplex PCR reads via MiXCR and lists one record per CDR3 protein. The sample lists about 300,000 distinct CDR3 sequences; about 19% were seen once. Orbital computed tomography and thyroid ultrasound, together with serum TRAb and thyroxine and clinical symptoms, were used for diagnoses. Study-wide points: Clonotypes that were expanded in thyroid above 0.001 mostly appeared in blood too.

Trimming cost V 1 base and J 12 bases, with 6 bases left between them. Germline V gene data show CDR1 as KGHDR and CDR2 as SFDVKD. This CDR3 contains 11 residues. The receptor was derived from a man aged 50 to 59 with Graves' ophthalmopathy. The chain carries TRBV24-1 and TRBJ2-1; D call uncertain. What was sequenced was blood. The CDR3 DNA sequence: TGTGCCACCAGTGATTTCACGGGGCAGTTCTTC. Translated: CATSDFTGQFF.